These T cell receptor beta chains were read from a single sample in a study of T cell responses to AZD1222 COVID-19 vaccine. The protocol was immunoSEQ multiplex PCR, while the TCRdb copy is restricted to in-frame clones and leaves out a portion. The sample has 100,000 or so clones; 70% to 90% are singletons. The source material was peripheral blood, sampled on day 0 of MenACWY control vaccination. These receptors came from an adult in good health. The conserved cysteine and the conserved F or W are not part of the CDR3 here. Fields, in order: V gene, J gene, CDR3 protein.

V gene: TRBV11-3
J gene: TRBJ2-3
CDR3 protein: ASSQQGGDTQY

V gene: TRBV29-1
J gene: TRBJ1-3
CDR3 protein: STRTEYTIY

V gene: TRBV5-4
J gene: TRBJ1-3
CDR3 protein: ASSLGGRSSGNTIY

V gene: TRBV7-2
J gene: TRBJ2-2
CDR3 protein: ASSNTGGTGELF

V gene: TRBV29-1
J gene: TRBJ2-1
CDR3 protein: SLWTSGRSRHEQF

V gene: TRBV11-3
J gene: TRBJ2-5
CDR3 protein: ASSPGDSQETQY

V gene: TRBV11-2
J gene: TRBJ1-3
CDR3 protein: ASSPSMPGNTIY

V gene: TRBV15
J gene: TRBJ2-7
CDR3 protein: ATSREGGGTYEQY

V gene: TRBV4-1
J gene: TRBJ2-2
CDR3 protein: ASSQDRGKTATGELF

V gene: TRBV19
J gene: TRBJ1-6
CDR3 protein: ASSIATDDYNSPLH

V gene: TRBV11-2
J gene: TRBJ2-3
CDR3 protein: ASSFMAGGTDTQY

V gene: TRBV5-1
J gene: TRBJ2-7
CDR3 protein: ASSLQGAATSEQY

V gene: TRBV2
J gene: TRBJ1-1
CDR3 protein: ASSSQGHTEAF

V gene: TRBV15
J gene: TRBJ2-2
CDR3 protein: ATSKGHANTGELF

V gene: TRBV10-3
J gene: TRBJ1-5
CDR3 protein: AISEWGAGGGQPQH

V gene: TRBV29-1
J gene: TRBJ2-3
CDR3 protein: SARQAGAITDTQY

V gene: TRBV4-2
J gene: TRBJ2-2
CDR3 protein: ASSQVPGDITGELF

V gene: TRBV30
J gene: TRBJ1-2
CDR3 protein: AWSKGFSAGYT

V gene: TRBV7-3
J gene: TRBJ2-3
CDR3 protein: ASSLDRSTDTQY

V gene: TRBV18
J gene: TRBJ2-2
CDR3 protein: ASSVQSSREPGELF

V gene: TRBV11-2
J gene: TRBJ2-5
CDR3 protein: ASSLDGEGTQY

V gene: TRBV2
J gene: TRBJ1-4
CDR3 protein: ASSAGTGGAWTNEKLF

V gene: TRBV19
J gene: TRBJ1-4
CDR3 protein: ASSPQGVGGEKLF

V gene: TRBV27
J gene: TRBJ2-7
CDR3 protein: ASTLAGGFSYEQY

V gene: TRBV7-3
J gene: TRBJ1-1
CDR3 protein: ASSPQGASTEAF

V gene: TRBV28
J gene: TRBJ1-2
CDR3 protein: ASSFSGNYGYT

V gene: TRBV29-1
J gene: TRBJ2-5
CDR3 protein: SAGDRGSSETQY

V gene: TRBV18
J gene: TRBJ2-3
CDR3 protein: ASSPGHTSTDTQY

V gene: TRBV7-2
J gene: TRBJ1-4
CDR3 protein: ASGGPGANEKLF

V gene: TRBV7-3
J gene: TRBJ1-3
CDR3 protein: ASLKNTIY

V gene: TRBV19
J gene: TRBJ1-2
CDR3 protein: ASSIPPGQGLNYGYT

V gene: TRBV18
J gene: TRBJ1-4
CDR3 protein: ASSPQGGITNEKLF

V gene: TRBV12-3/TRBV12-4
J gene: TRBJ2-3
CDR3 protein: ASSLGGDTQY

V gene: TRBV4-2
J gene: TRBJ1-1
CDR3 protein: ASSPVAGQINTEAF

V gene: TRBV25-1
J gene: TRBJ1-6
CDR3 protein: ASSAGTNSPLH

V gene: TRBV3-1/TRBV3-2
J gene: TRBJ2-5
CDR3 protein: ASSQTRGSQETQY

V gene: TRBV7-2
J gene: TRBJ2-7
CDR3 protein: ASSATGTANEQY

V gene: TRBV7-2
J gene: TRBJ2-7
CDR3 protein: ASSLGTGPYEQY

V gene: TRBV9
J gene: TRBJ2-1
CDR3 protein: ASSVSGSSNEQF

V gene: TRBV19
J gene: TRBJ2-2
CDR3 protein: ASSAGGGELF

V gene: TRBV7-8
J gene: TRBJ1-1
CDR3 protein: ASSPGQGPNTEAF

V gene: TRBV3-1/TRBV3-2
J gene: TRBJ1-4
CDR3 protein: ATAREPGEKLF

V gene: TRBV29-1
J gene: TRBJ2-2
CDR3 protein: SVSGPSRDTGELF

V gene: TRBV12-5
J gene: TRBJ1-1
CDR3 protein: ASGLPPMTSRGGNTEAF

V gene: TRBV10-3
J gene: TRBJ2-3
CDR3 protein: ATEASGGATDTQY

V gene: TRBV6-6
J gene: TRBJ1-5
CDR3 protein: ASSTRDRGWGQPQH

V gene: TRBV29-1
J gene: TRBJ2-4
CDR3 protein: SVWTGLAKNIQY

V gene: TRBV5-1
J gene: TRBJ1-5
CDR3 protein: ASSLGGAEHQPQH

V gene: TRBV7-9
J gene: TRBJ2-1
CDR3 protein: ASSLAFKASVRGEQF

V gene: TRBV6-5
J gene: TRBJ2-7
CDR3 protein: ASSYSATGPRQY

V gene: TRBV11-2
J gene: TRBJ2-2
CDR3 protein: ASSPFLLAVNTGELF

V gene: TRBV7-2
J gene: TRBJ1-1
CDR3 protein: ASSEGTVNTEAF

V gene: TRBV24-1
J gene: TRBJ2-3
CDR3 protein: ATSGAHRTADTQY

V gene: TRBV5-6
J gene: TRBJ1-1
CDR3 protein: ASSLKVGRVAF